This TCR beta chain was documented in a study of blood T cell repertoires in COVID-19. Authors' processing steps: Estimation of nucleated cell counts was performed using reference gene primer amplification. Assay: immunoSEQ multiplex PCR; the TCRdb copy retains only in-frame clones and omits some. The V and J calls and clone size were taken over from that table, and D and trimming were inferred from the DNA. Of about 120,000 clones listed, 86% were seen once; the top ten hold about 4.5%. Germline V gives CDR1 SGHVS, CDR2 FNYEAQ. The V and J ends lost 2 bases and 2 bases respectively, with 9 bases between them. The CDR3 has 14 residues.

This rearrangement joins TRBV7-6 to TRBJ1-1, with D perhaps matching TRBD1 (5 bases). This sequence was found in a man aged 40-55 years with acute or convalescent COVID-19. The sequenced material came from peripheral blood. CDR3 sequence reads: CASSLQGDNTEAFF. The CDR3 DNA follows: TGTGCCAGCAGCTTACAAGGGGATAACACTGAAGCTTTCTTT. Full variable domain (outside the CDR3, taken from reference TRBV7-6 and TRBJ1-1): GAGVSQSPRYKVTKRGQDVALRCDPISGHVSLYWYRQALGQGPEFLTYFNYEAQQDKSGLPNDRFSAERPEGSISTLTIQRTEQRDSAMYRCASSLQGDNTEAFFGQGTRLTVV.